This entry lists 24 T cell receptor beta chains sequenced from one sample in a study of Tregs in tolerant kidney transplant recipients. The protocol was immunoSEQ multiplex PCR, while the TCRdb copy is restricted to in-frame clones and leaves out a portion. The clone table shows roughly 30,000 clones, with the ten largest holding about an eighth. Sequencing used CD8+ T cells from blood, obtained before the transplant. The source of these receptors is a human donor who received a combined kidney and bone marrow transplant.

In regard to this clone: Read coverage stops 3 residues before the CDR3 terminus; the germline J gene supplies the remainder. The genes are TRBV30 and TRBJ2-3; TRBD2 aligns across 7 bases. The CDR3 has 13 residues. V trimming: 4 bases; J trimming: 6 bases; junction bases outside the gene matches: 7. The germline CDR1 and CDR2 sequences are GTSNPN and SVGIG (reference sequence). The covered CDR3 bases are TGTGCCTGGACAGTGGCGGGAGCGGATACG. Its translation is CAWTVAGADT. The complete CDR3 reads CAWTVAGADTQYF.

Turning to this clone: The CDR3 is cut off 3 residues early in the read; its end comes from the germline J gene. V and J are TRBV5-6 and TRBJ2-7, with 9 bases identical to TRBD2. The germline gives CDR1 SGHDT, CDR2 YYEEEE. The CDR3 has 15 residues. J lost 2 bases, V lost 0 bases, and 3 bases had no gene match. The CDR3 DNA, read in part, is TGTGCCAGCAGCTTGGGACTAGCGGACACCTACGAG. This sequence encodes CASSLGLADTYE. The full CDR3 protein is CASSLGLADTYEQYF.

The sequenced part of the CDR3 DNA is TGCAGTGCTAGCAGTTCGACAGACAATCAGCCC. It is translated as CSASSSTDNQP. The CDR3, in full, reads CSASSSTDNQPQHF. This chain uses TRBV20-1 with TRBJ1-5; D may be TRBD1 (5 bases). Read data end 3 residues before the CDR3 end; the end is taken from the germline J gene. Germline CDR1 DFQATT, CDR2 SNEGSKA (reference sequence). V was trimmed by 3 bases and J by 3 bases, leaving 12 bases between them. This CDR3 is 14 amino acids long.

About this clone: With the read ending 3 residues before the CDR3 end, the germline J gene is used to fill in that end. The V and J genes are TRBV7-6 and TRBJ2-1; 14 positions match TRBD2. In germline, CDR1 is SGHVS, CDR2 FNYEAQ. The V and J ends lost 5 bases and 4 bases, in that order; junction bases with no gene match: 7. The CDR3 spans 17 residues. The CDR3 DNA, read in part, is TGTGCCAGCAGCACCGGACTAGCGGGAGGCTTGTACAATGAG. Translated: CASSTGLAGGLYNE. The CDR3 in full is CASSTGLAGGLYNEQFF. The variable domain in full, with the rest retrieved from reference TRBV7-6 and TRBJ2-1, is GAGVSQSPRYKVTKRGQDVALRCDPISGHVSLYWYRQALGQGPEFLTYFNYEAQQDKSGLPNDRFSAERPEGSISTLTIQRTEQRDSAMYRCASSTGLAGGLYNEQFFGPGTRLTVL.

With respect to this clone: The read is 3 residues too short to cover the CDR3 end, so that end is filled in from the germline J gene. The chain has TRBV10-3 and TRBJ2-7, with D perhaps given as TRBD1 or TRBD2 (5 bases each). The CDR3 length is 14 residues. Germline V gives CDR1 ENHRY, CDR2 SYGVKD. V lost 2 bases, J lost 4 bases, and 12 bases lay in between. The CDR3 sequence is CAISEEGPDYEQYF. Incomplete CDR3 DNA: TGTGCCATCAGTGAGGAGGGGCCCGATTACGAG.

Regarding this clone: The read is 3 residues too short to cover the CDR3 end, so that end is filled in from the germline J gene. The chain is built from TRBV20-1 and TRBJ1-4; D uncertain. Germline assignment: CDR1 DFQATT and CDR2 SNEGSKA (reference sequence). V was pared by 3 bases and J by 8 bases, with 13 bases between. This CDR3 is built from 13 residues. The covered CDR3 bases are TGCAGTGCTAGGACCGCTAGGAGGGAAAAA. Protein product: CSARTARREK. In full, the CDR3 reads CSARTARREKLFF.

Worth noting for this clone: Read coverage stops 3 residues before the CDR3 terminus; the germline J gene supplies the remainder. V is TRBV19 and J is TRBJ2-7, with D possibly being TRBD2 (6 bases). The CDR3 runs 15 residues. Germline V CDR1 and CDR2: LNHDA, SQIVND (reference sequence). V dropped 0 bases and J dropped 3 bases, with 12 bases sitting between them. CDR3 region: CASSIEFGGGYEQYF. CDR3 DNA, as far as it was read: TGTGCCAGTAGTATAGAGTTCGGGGGAGGCTACGAG.

As for this clone: The read finishes 3 residues shy of the CDR3 end, and the germline J gene is used to complete it. The chain recombines TRBV7-6 with TRBJ2-1; perhaps TRBD2 as D (6 bases). The V end lost 5 bases, the J end lost 0 bases, and 17 bases lay between the germline ends. Germline assignment: CDR1 SGHVS and CDR2 FNYEAQ. The CDR3 spans 17 residues. CDR3 sequence reads: CASSAKGAGSSYNEQFF. Incomplete CDR3 DNA: TGTGCCAGCAGCGCAAAGGGAGCGGGTAGCTCCTACAATGAG.

Concerning this clone: The read ends 3 residues shy of where the CDR3 ends; the end is completed using the germline J gene. This chain connects TRBV7-2 to TRBJ1-2, with 10 nucleotides matching TRBD1. V shed 5 bases, J shed 2 bases, and the junction held 5 bases outside the gene matches. Germline V gene data show CDR1 as SGHTA and CDR2 as FQGNSA. The CDR3 is made up of 15 amino acids. The sequenced part of the CDR3 DNA is TGTGCCAGCAGCGCCTTGACAGGGGGCAACTATGGC. This gives the protein CASSALTGGNYG. The CDR3 reads in full as CASSALTGGNYGYTF.

Comment on this clone: With the read ending 3 residues before the CDR3 end, the germline J gene is used to fill in that end. The chain couples TRBV7-6 to TRBJ2-7; TRBD1 or TRBD2 may be the D gene (6 bases each). There are 14 residues in the CDR3. Trimming cost V 5 bases and J 2 bases, with 13 bases left between them. Germline V gene lookup returns CDR1 SGHVS and CDR2 FNYEAQ. The chain's CDR3 is CASSPHREAYEQYF. CDR3 DNA (partial): TGTGCCAGCAGCCCACACAGGGAGGCCTACGAG. The full variable domain, with the rest looked up from reference TRBV7-6 and TRBJ2-7, is GAGVSQSPRYKVTKRGQDVALRCDPISGHVSLYWYRQALGQGPEFLTYFNYEAQQDKSGLPNDRFSAERPEGSISTLTIQRTEQRDSAMYRCASSPHREAYEQYFGPGTRLTVT.

Concerning this clone: The read ends 3 residues before the CDR3 terminus; that terminus is restored from the germline J gene. The V gene is TRBV7-6, the J gene TRBJ2-1; 8 positions match TRBD2. This CDR3 contains 16 residues. V shed 1 base and J 5 bases; nucleotides not matched to a gene: 7. CDR1 is SGHVS, CDR2 FNYEAQ, per germline. The sequenced part of the CDR3 DNA is TGTGCCAGCAGCTTAGATTTAGCGGGAAAGAACAATGAG. This gives the protein CASSLDLAGKNNE. The complete CDR3 reads CASSLDLAGKNNEQFF.

About this clone: The CDR3 end falls 3 residues outside the read, so it is completed with the germline J gene. V and J are TRBV29-1 and TRBJ2-1; possibly TRBD2 for D (6 bases). Germline V CDR1 and CDR2: SQVTM, ANQGSEA. Trimming cost V 4 bases and J 3 bases, with 10 bases left between them. The CDR3 consists of 13 residues. This CDR3 reads CSVVLANYNEQFF. Partial CDR3 DNA: TGCAGCGTTGTACTAGCCAACTACAATGAG.

Turning to this clone: The read finishes 3 residues shy of the CDR3 end, and the germline J gene is used to complete it. The V gene is TRBV29-1, the J gene TRBJ2-7; weak D call: TRBD2 (5 bases). Germline lookup yields CDR1 SQVTM and CDR2 ANQGSEA. With 4 bases removed from V and 2 bases from J, the gap between germline ends came to 9 bases. This CDR3 region has 12 residues. The covered CDR3 bases are TGCAGCGTTGGGCGGGCACCCTACGAG. It is translated as CSVGRAPYE. The complete CDR3 sequence is CSVGRAPYEQYF.

A note on this clone: The CDR3 end lies 3 residues beyond the end of the read and is filled in from the germline J gene. The chain combines TRBV6-1 with TRBJ2-7; TRBD1 might be the D (5 bases). CDR1 and CDR2 from the germline V gene are MNHNS and SASEGT. Trimming pared 5 bases from V and 3 bases from J, leaving 17 bases between. The CDR3 totals 15 residues. The CDR3 sequence: CASSQGHGRIYEQYF. Incomplete CDR3 DNA: TGTGCCAGCAGTCAAGGACATGGCAGGATCTACGAG.

The part of the CDR3 DNA that was read is TGCGCCAGCAGGAGGGACAGCGCTTCGAGCTCTGGAAACACC. Amino acid sequence: CASRRDSASSSGNT. The whole CDR3 protein reads CASRRDSASSSGNTIYF. The V gene is TRBV5-1, the J gene TRBJ1-3; 7 bases match TRBD1. The read ends 3 residues before the CDR3 terminus; that terminus is restored from the germline J gene. CDR1 is SGHRS, CDR2 YFSETQ, per germline. V lost 5 bases to trimming and J lost 0 bases; unmatched junction nucleotides: 11. The CDR3 sequence is 17 residues long.

On this clone: Sequencing ends 3 residues short of the CDR3 end; the germline J gene provides the rest. V is TRBV19 and J is TRBJ1-2; D unresolved. From germline, CDR1 is LNHDA and CDR2 SQIVND (reference sequence). CDR3 size: 12 residues. The CDR3 sequence: CASSIGGSGYTF. The DNA read from the CDR3 is TGTGCCAGTAGTATCGGAGGGTCCGGC.

Details on this clone: The read ends 3 residues early relative to the CDR3; the germline J gene fills the gap. The chain has TRBV19 and TRBJ2-1; D remains ambiguous. Germline V gene data show CDR1 as LNHDA and CDR2 as SQIVND (reference sequence). This CDR3 region has 13 residues. V gave up 1 base and J gave up 4 bases, with 5 bases separating them. The sequenced CDR3 bases are TGTGCCAGTAGTATAGTCCGTTACAATGAG. Translated: CASSIVRYNE. The whole CDR3 sequence reads CASSIVRYNEQFF.

On this clone: The CDR3 end is not reached by the read, which stops 3 residues before it; the germline J gene fills it in. The J gene is TRBJ2-1, the V gene TRBV2; 10 bases map to TRBD2. Trimming removed 7 bases from V and 0 bases from J; junction bases left unmatched: 12. The CDR3 is made up of 18 amino acids. Per the germline V gene, CDR1 is SNHLY and CDR2 is FYNNEI. The CDR3 region is CASTRKAGGTSSYNEQFF. Incomplete CDR3 DNA: TGTGCCAGCACGCGAAAAGCGGGAGGGACCAGCTCCTACAATGAG.

To note about this clone: The sequence runs out 3 residues before the end of the CDR3; the remainder is reconstructed from the germline J gene. This chain joins TRBV5-3 and TRBJ2-1; the match to TRBD2 covers 12 bases. TRBV5-3 is designated an ORF whose function remains uncertain. Trimming cost V 2 bases and J 3 bases; bases outside gene matches: 9. This CDR3 has 18 amino acids. The chain's CDR3 is CARSLSPRLAGDYNEQFF. Incomplete CDR3 DNA: TGTGCCAGAAGCTTATCCCCGCGACTAGCGGGAGACTACAATGAG.

As concerns this clone: The missing CDR3 end, 3 residues past where the read stops, is filled in from the germline J gene. The chain links TRBV5-1 to TRBJ1-5, with D possibly TRBD1 on 5 matching bases. CDR1 SGHRS and CDR2 YFSETQ come from the germline V gene. CDR3 length: 18 residues. V lost 1 base, J lost 0 bases, and 17 bases lay in between. The covered CDR3 bases are TGCGCCAGCAGCTTGTCCGTAGGAGGGGCACTTAGCAATCAGCCC. Translation gives CASSLSVGGALSNQP. The CDR3 as a whole reads CASSLSVGGALSNQPQHF.

With regard to this clone: Coverage ceases 3 residues before the CDR3 finishes, and the germline J gene fills in the end. The chain recombines TRBV5-1 with TRBJ2-6, with 9 bases matching TRBD1. The CDR3 is 16 residues long. CDR1 is SGHRS, CDR2 YFSETQ, per germline. J was trimmed by 0 bases and V by 6 bases; bases with no gene match: 4. The DNA read from the CDR3 is TGCGCCAGCAACCCGACAGGGGGCTCTGGGGCCAACGTC. Translating gives CASNPTGGSGANV. The whole CDR3 sequence reads CASNPTGGSGANVLTF.

As concerns this clone: The read is 3 residues too short to cover the CDR3 end, so that end is filled in from the germline J gene. The chain uses TRBV2 and TRBJ2-3; 11 positions match TRBD2. V shed 8 bases, J shed 2 bases, and the junction held 15 bases outside the gene matches. The germline gives CDR1 SNHLY, CDR2 FYNNEI. This CDR3 is built from 18 residues. CDR3 bases read: TGTGCCAGCTTACCCCCTGTCGGGACTAGCGGAGCCACAGATACG. Amino acid sequence: CASLPPVGTSGATDT. The whole CDR3 sequence reads CASLPPVGTSGATDTQYF. Complete variable domain (other parts from reference TRBV2 and TRBJ2-3): EPEVTQTPSHQVTQMGQEVILRCVPISNHLYFYWYRQILGQKVEFLVSFYNNEISEKSEIFDDQFSVERPDGSNFTLKIRSTKLEDSAMYFCASLPPVGTSGATDTQYFGPGTRLTVL.

As for this clone: The CDR3 extends 3 residues past the end of the read, so its final part is completed from the germline J gene. This chain links TRBV10-2 with TRBJ2-7, with D perhaps matching TRBD2 (9 bases). CDR3 size: 16 residues. V lost 6 bases to trimming and J lost 5 bases, with 23 bases between them. Germline V gene lookup returns CDR1 WSHSY and CDR2 SAAADI. The CDR3 here is CASRTGVGAGGNEQYF. The part of the CDR3 DNA that was read is TGCGCCAGCAGGACAGGGGTGGGAGCGGGAGGTAACGAG.

Concerning this clone itself: The read ends 3 residues early relative to the CDR3; the germline J gene fills the gap. V usage is TRBV14 and J usage is TRBJ2-1; D gene uncertain. The CDR3 contains 12 residues. V lost 3 bases and J lost 4, with 4 bases in between. CDR1 SGHDN and CDR2 FVKESK come from the germline V gene. The part of the CDR3 DNA that was read is TGTGCCAGCAGCCACGGGTACAATGAG. Protein product: CASSHGYNE. The full CDR3 protein reads CASSHGYNEQFF.